The clone carrying this T cell receptor beta chain was detected once. These data belong to a study of blood T cell repertoires in COVID-19. Germline V lookup: CDR1 KGHSH, CDR2 LQKENI. V gave up 3 bases and J gave up 9 bases, with 20 bases separating them. There are 15 residues in the CDR3. TCRdb keeps only in-frame clones here, not all; method: immunoSEQ multiplex PCR. The table records about 240,000 clones, around 87% of them present only once. The chain uses TRBV18 and TRBJ1-2, with D perhaps matching TRBD1 (6 bases). The sample comprised peripheral blood. The clonotype comes from a woman aged 70-85 years with active or convalescent COVID-19. The CDR3 reads CASSPGTFPMLSYTF. The CDR3 bases are TGTGCCAGCTCACCTGGGACATTTCCCATGCTAAGCTACACCTTC.